This T cell receptor beta chain was identified in a study of blood T cell repertoires in COVID-19. Across the study: Material from acute and convalescent COVID-19 was sourced from the United States, Italy and Spain. The cDNA or gDNA used as material had been derived from T cells, B-cell-depleted T cells, or PBMCs.

Germline CDR1 and CDR2: LNHDA and SQIVND (reference sequence). There are 15 residues in the CDR3. V lost 5 bases to trimming and J lost 7 bases; unmatched junction nucleotides: 10. Methods used by the authors: Amplification of reference gene primers was used by the study to estimate nucleated cell counts. Profiling relied on immunoSEQ multiplex PCR, and the TCRdb table lists in-frame clones only, not all of them. V, J and clone size are taken as reported in that table, and D and trimming were inferred from the DNA itself. The sample lists 250,000 to 400,000 clones; under 90% were seen once. This sequence originates from a woman aged 25 to 39 with COVID-19, enrolled during active disease. The source material was peripheral blood. The chain combines TRBV19 with TRBJ2-1; 8 bases fit TRBD2. CDR3 coding DNA: TGTGCCAGTAGTCCCCTAGCGGGTCAAGGGAATGAGCAGTTCTTC. Translation gives CASSPLAGQGNEQFF.